Given below is one T cell receptor (beta chain) in context. Its matching antigen is unknown. Germline V CDR1 and CDR2: SNHLY, FYNNEI. The CDR3 is 16 amino acids. With 6 bases removed from V and 4 bases from J, the gap between germline ends came to 18 bases. The data were taken from a study of shared clonotypes between healthy human individuals. Regarding the study as a whole: Inspection by rarefaction showed sorted-subset sequencing to be incomplete despite large depth. Compared with memory subsets, naive subsets generally had larger estimated richness.

The assay ran at deep level. The material for each subset, its genomic DNA, was split evenly across several immunoSEQ plates. Data came from immunoSEQ multiplex PCR; TCRdb stores just in-frame clones and leaves some out. The sample records a few million clones, 80% to 95% being singletons. The receptor was isolated from a man younger than 35 in good health. Some clones in this sample may be carry-over from other donors' samples. The specimen was naive CD4+ T cells from PBMCs. Subset indicated: CD45RA+ positively selected. This chain uses TRBV2 with TRBJ2-2; TRBD2 is a possible D gene (5 bases). The CDR3 bases are TGTGCCAGCAGCGAAACACAACTGCGGGTCACCGGGGAGCTGTTTTTT. Translated: CASSETQLRVTGELFF.